These 21 T cell receptor beta chains were sequenced from one sample in a study of blood T cell repertoires in COVID-19. Assay: immunoSEQ multiplex PCR; the TCRdb copy retains only in-frame clones and omits some. The sample yields 50,000 to 65,000 clones, about 90% seen once. Sequencing was performed on peripheral blood. These receptors all stem from a man in his sixties with acute or convalescent COVID-19.

CDR3 nucleotide sequence: TGTGCCAGCGGCACGGGGGGAGATACGCAGTATTTT. Translated, it gives CASGTGGDTQYF. This chain connects TRBV28 to TRBJ2-3, with TRBD2 matching 7 bases. There are 12 residues in the CDR3. Germline-derived CDR1 and CDR2 are MDHEN and SYDVKM. V shed 8 bases, J shed 5 bases, and the junction held 4 bases outside the gene matches.

The chain employs TRBV6-6 and TRBJ2-5; perhaps TRBD1 as D (6 bases). Germline CDR1 is MNHNY and CDR2 is SVGAGI (reference sequence). Trimming cost V 4 bases and J 5 bases, with 20 bases left between them. This CDR3 has 16 amino acids. Here the CDR3 DNA reads TGTGCCAGCAGTTCCCCTCCGGGACATAGGGCGGAGACCCAGTACTTC. It is translated as CASSSPPGHRAETQYF.

The rearrangement links TRBV30 to TRBJ1-5; tentatively, D is TRBD1 (5 bases). V lost 1 base, J lost 7 bases, and 11 bases lay in between. Germline V gene data show CDR1 as GTSNPN and CDR2 as SVGIG (reference sequence). The CDR3 totals 13 residues. CDR3 protein: CAWSEGARQPQHF. CDR3 in DNA: TGTGCCTGGAGTGAAGGGGCCAGGCAGCCCCAGCATTTT.

The chain carries TRBV6-5 and TRBJ2-7; 10 nucleotides match TRBD1. With 2 bases clipped from V and 7 bases from J, the junction kept 8 bases outside the gene matches. The CDR3 sequence is 15 residues long. Germline lookup yields CDR1 MNHEY and CDR2 SVGAGI. The CDR3 sequence is CASSYRGTGVYEQYF. The CDR3 nucleotides read TGTGCCAGCAGTTACCGAGGGACAGGGGTCTATGAGCAGTACTTC.

This chain connects TRBV9 to TRBJ1-3; D ambiguous. The CDR3 totals 13 residues. The germline V gene has CDR1 SGDLS and CDR2 YYNGEE. The V end was cut by 2 bases, the J end by 0 bases, with 3 bases between. This CDR3 reads CASSVLSGNTIYF. DNA for the CDR3: TGTGCCAGCAGCGTTCTCTCTGGAAACACCATATATTTT.

This clone was seen once. J is TRBJ2-2 and V is TRBV10-3, with 11 nucleotides matching TRBD2. Losses at the gene ends were 4 bases for V and 5 bases for J; bases not matched to a gene: 3. The CDR3 runs to 15 residues. The germline V gene encodes CDR1 ENHRY and CDR2 SYGVKD. The DNA for the CDR3 is TGTGCCATCAGTGCTCTAGCGGGAGGTACCGGGGAGCTGTTTTTT. This encodes CAISALAGGTGELFF.

The CDR3 DNA reads TGTGCCAGCAGGGGACTAGCGACAGAGCAGTACTTC. As protein: CASRGLATEQYF. The genes are TRBV2 and TRBJ2-7; TRBD2 aligns across 10 bases. The CDR3 is 12 amino acids. Germline V lookup: CDR1 SNHLY, CDR2 FYNNEI. With V trimmed by 6 bases and J by 7 bases, 3 bases remained unmatched.

The gene calls are TRBV27 and TRBJ1-5; weak D call: TRBD1 (6 bases). Germline V lookup: CDR1 MNHEY, CDR2 SMNVEV (reference sequence). The CDR3 spans 14 residues. Deletions cut 6 bases from V and 7 bases from J, with 16 bases between. The CDR3 DNA reads TGTGCCAGCAGCCCCTCGGACAGTTTACAGCCCCAGCATTTT. This encodes CASSPSDSLQPQHF.

This sequence joins TRBV14 and TRBJ2-7; 9 nucleotides align to TRBD2. The CDR3 totals 15 residues. J gave up 2 bases and V 5 bases, and 7 bases lay outside the gene matches. The germline V gene has CDR1 SGHDN and CDR2 FVKESK. CDR3 region: CASSDSSGRPYEQYF. As DNA, the CDR3 is TGTGCCAGCAGCGACTCCAGCGGGAGGCCCTACGAGCAGTACTTC.

The V gene is TRBV19, the J gene TRBJ2-2; 8 bases match TRBD2. Per the germline V gene, CDR1 is LNHDA and CDR2 is SQIVND (reference sequence). The V segment lost 8 bases and the J segment 3 bases; nucleotides outside the gene matches: 14. This CDR3 region has 17 residues. The CDR3 protein is CASRRGLSGTYTGELFF. The CDR3 bases are TGTGCCAGTCGAAGGGGACTTAGCGGGACGTACACCGGGGAGCTGTTTTTT.

The V call is TRBV7-2, the J call TRBJ1-1; a possible D gene is TRBD1 (6 bases). CDR1 is SGHTA and CDR2 is FQGNSA in the germline V gene. This CDR3 has 13 amino acids. The V gene lost 5 bases and the J gene lost 1 base, with 8 bases spanning the gap. This chain's CDR3 is CASSLDRNTEAFF. The CDR3 DNA reads TGTGCCAGCAGCCTGGACAGGAACACTGAAGCTTTCTTT.

The chain has TRBV7-9 and TRBJ2-5; perhaps TRBD1 as D (6 bases). Per the germline V gene, CDR1 is SEHNR and CDR2 is FQNEAQ (reference sequence). CDR3 size: 14 residues. Trimming pared 4 bases from V and 1 base from J, leaving 10 bases between. The DNA for the CDR3 is TGTGCCAGCAGCTCGTACAGGGTCCAAGAGACCCAGTACTTC. Encoded protein: CASSSYRVQETQYF. Combining the CDR3 with reference TRBV7-9 and TRBJ2-5 gives the whole variable domain DTGVSQNPRHKITKRGQNVTFRCDPISEHNRLYWYRQTLGQGPEFLTYFQNEAQLEKSRLLSDRFSAERPKGSFSTLEIQRTEQGDSAMYLCASSSYRVQETQYFGPGTRLLVL.

The chain employs TRBV25-1 and TRBJ2-3; D may be TRBD1 (5 bases). V lost 3 bases and J 4 bases, leaving 14 bases between the germline ends. From germline, CDR1 is MGHDK and CDR2 SYGVNS. The length of the CDR3 is 15 residues. This CDR3 reads CASSDSARESDTQYF. The CDR3 nucleotides read TGTGCCAGCAGTGATTCCGCCAGGGAATCAGATACGCAGTATTTT.

V and J are TRBV6-5 and TRBJ1-3; D remains unclear. The CDR3 runs to 15 residues. Germline V CDR1 and CDR2: MNHEY, SVGAGI. V was pared by 5 bases and J by 0 bases, with 11 bases between. CDR3 coding DNA: TGTGCCAGCAGTCCGGGTCCTAGCTCTGGAAACACCATATATTTT. Its translation is CASSPGPSSGNTIYF.

The chain recombines TRBV6-1 with TRBJ1-5; no clear D gene. V gave up 1 base and J gave up 6 bases, with 13 bases separating them. The CDR3 covers 15 residues. Germline-derived CDR1 and CDR2 are MNHNS and SASEGT. CDR3 coding DNA: TGTGCCAGCAGTGAAGTCAGAGGGTCCAGTCAGCCCCAGCATTTT. Translating gives CASSEVRGSSQPQHF.

This sequence joins TRBV29-1 and TRBJ2-3; 10 nucleotides agree with TRBD1. V gave up 6 bases and J gave up 3 bases; unmatched junction bases: 6. The germline V gene has CDR1 SQVTM and CDR2 ANQGSEA. This CDR3 is built from 14 residues. CDR3 in DNA: TGCAGCGTACGACAGGGGGCAGTTACAGATACGCAGTATTTT. It yields the protein CSVRQGAVTDTQYF.

This chain joins TRBV4-1 and TRBJ2-1, with 8 positions matching TRBD1. The germline CDR1 and CDR2 sequences are MGHRA and YSYEKL. This CDR3 has 16 amino acids. J was trimmed by 5 bases and V by 5 bases; bases with no gene match: 11. DNA for the CDR3: TGCGCCAGCAGCTCCCGTCCAGGGGGCGCCCACAATGAGCAGTTCTTC. Its protein is CASSSRPGGAHNEQFF.

The genes are TRBV7-8 and TRBJ2-7; D unresolved. Trimming took off 5 bases at V and 2 bases at J, with 13 bases between the two ends. The V gene's germline CDR1 is SGHVS and CDR2 FQNEAQ. The CDR3 consists of 14 residues. CDR3 nucleotides: TGTGCCAGCAGCCCCGCAACGGTCACCTACGAGCAGTACTTC. Translating it yields CASSPATVTYEQYF.

This clone has a handful of counts. The rearrangement joins TRBV28 to TRBJ2-7; weak D call: TRBD1 (5 bases). Germline CDR1 reads MDHEN; CDR2 reads SYDVKM. This CDR3 has 14 amino acids. Trimming cost V 6 bases and J 3 bases, with 15 bases left between them. Written as DNA, the CDR3 is TGTGCCAGCAGGCTGGGGCCAGCCCACTACGAGCAGTACTTC. Amino acids: CASRLGPAHYEQYF.

The V and J genes are TRBV21-1 and TRBJ2-2; no check of the table's D call, TRBD1, against the DNA was made. TRBV21-1 is given as a pseudogene. The CDR3 totals 18 residues. The CDR3 spells CASSNYENKGLNTGELFF. The CDR3 DNA is TGTGCCAGCAGCAACTATGAGAATAAGGGGCTAAACACCGGGGAGCTGTTTTTT.

This chain links TRBV5-1 with TRBJ1-5; D is possibly TRBD1 (5 bases). This CDR3 is built from 14 residues. CDR1 is SGHRS and CDR2 is YFSETQ in the germline V gene. Trimming took 3 bases from V and 6 from J, leaving 13 bases between them. CDR3 coding DNA: TGCGCCAGCAGCTCCTCGGCCGGGGGTCAGCCCCAGCATTTT. Protein product: CASSSSAGGQPQHF.